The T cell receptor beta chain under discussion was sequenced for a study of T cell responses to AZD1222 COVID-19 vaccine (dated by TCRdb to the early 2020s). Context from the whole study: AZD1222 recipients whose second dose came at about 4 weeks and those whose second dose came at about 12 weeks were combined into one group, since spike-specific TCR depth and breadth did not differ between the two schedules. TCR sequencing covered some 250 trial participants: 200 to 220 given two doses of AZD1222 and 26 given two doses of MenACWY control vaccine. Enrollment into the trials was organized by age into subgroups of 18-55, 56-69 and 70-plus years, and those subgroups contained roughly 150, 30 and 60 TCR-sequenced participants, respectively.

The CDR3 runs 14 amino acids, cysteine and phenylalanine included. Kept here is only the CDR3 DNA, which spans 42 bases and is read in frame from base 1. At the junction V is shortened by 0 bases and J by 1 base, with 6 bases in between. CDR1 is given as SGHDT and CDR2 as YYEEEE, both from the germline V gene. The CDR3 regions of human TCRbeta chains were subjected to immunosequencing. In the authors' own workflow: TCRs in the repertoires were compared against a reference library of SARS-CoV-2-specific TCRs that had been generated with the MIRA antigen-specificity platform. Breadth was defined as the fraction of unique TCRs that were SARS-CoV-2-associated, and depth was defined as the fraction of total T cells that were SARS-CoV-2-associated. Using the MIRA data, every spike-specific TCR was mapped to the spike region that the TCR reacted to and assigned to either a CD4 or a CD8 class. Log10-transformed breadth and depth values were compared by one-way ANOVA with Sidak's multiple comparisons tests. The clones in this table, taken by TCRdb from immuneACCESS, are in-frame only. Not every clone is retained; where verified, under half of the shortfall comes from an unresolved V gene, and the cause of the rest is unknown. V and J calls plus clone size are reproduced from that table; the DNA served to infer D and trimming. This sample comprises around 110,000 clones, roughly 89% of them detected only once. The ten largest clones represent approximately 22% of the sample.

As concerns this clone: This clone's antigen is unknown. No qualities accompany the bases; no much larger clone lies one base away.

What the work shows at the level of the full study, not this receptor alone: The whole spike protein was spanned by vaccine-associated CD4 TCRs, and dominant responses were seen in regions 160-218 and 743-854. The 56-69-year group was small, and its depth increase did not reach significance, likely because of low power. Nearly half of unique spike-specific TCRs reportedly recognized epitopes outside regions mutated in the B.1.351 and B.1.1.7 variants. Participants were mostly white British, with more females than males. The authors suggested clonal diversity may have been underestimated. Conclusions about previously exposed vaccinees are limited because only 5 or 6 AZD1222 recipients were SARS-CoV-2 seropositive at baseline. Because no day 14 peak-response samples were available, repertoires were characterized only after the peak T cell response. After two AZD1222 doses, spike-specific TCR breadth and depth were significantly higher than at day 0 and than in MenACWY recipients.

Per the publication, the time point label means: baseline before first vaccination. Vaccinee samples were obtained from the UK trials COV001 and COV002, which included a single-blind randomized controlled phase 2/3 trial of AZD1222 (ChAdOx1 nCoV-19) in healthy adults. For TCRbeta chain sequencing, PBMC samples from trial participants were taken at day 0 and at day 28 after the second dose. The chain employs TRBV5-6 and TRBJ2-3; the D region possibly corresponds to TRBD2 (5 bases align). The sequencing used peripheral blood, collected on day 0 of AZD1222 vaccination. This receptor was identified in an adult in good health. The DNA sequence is TGTGCCAGCAGCTTGGCCGGGGGCACAGATACGCAGTATTTT. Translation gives CASSLAGGTDTQYF.